These T cell receptor beta chains were read from a single sample in a study of T cells after yellow fever vaccination. Each CDR3 protein is one row after TCRdb ran MiXCR on the 5' RACE reads. The sample records hundreds of thousands of distinct CDR3 sequences, around an eighth being singletons. The sample in question was PBMCs, obtained on the day of the yellow fever booster vaccination. The source is a young man who received the YFV17D yellow fever vaccine. Both conserved end residues are part of each CDR3. A D gene is named only where the DNA matches it firmly. The size entry is marked missing in some rows and otherwise reads once, few, many or a size class.

abundance: .
j_gene: TRBJ2-7
d_gene: .
v_gene: TRBV7-2
CDR3aa: CASSLGRSNYEQYF
CDR3nt: TGTGCCAGCAGCTTGGGACGGAGTAACTACGAGCAGTACTTC

abundance: .
j_gene: TRBJ2-7
d_gene: .
v_gene: TRBV18
CDR3aa: CASSPAGSTYEQYF
CDR3nt: TGTGCCAGCTCACCAGCGGGGAGCACCTACGAGCAGTACTTC

abundance: .
j_gene: TRBJ2-5
d_gene: .
v_gene: TRBV5-1
CDR3aa: CASSLRLGGGETQYF
CDR3nt: TGCGCCAGCAGCTTGCGTCTCGGCGGCGGAGAGACCCAGTACTTC

abundance: few
j_gene: TRBJ2-2
d_gene: .
v_gene: TRBV20-1
CDR3aa: CSAPFPSLLARDTGELFF
CDR3nt: TGCAGTGCCCCCTTTCCCTCGCTCCTTGCTAGGGACACCGGGGAGCTGTTTTTT

abundance: many
j_gene: TRBJ2-4
d_gene: TRBD1
v_gene: TRBV29-1
CDR3aa: CSVVWDSQNIQYF
CDR3nt: TGCAGCGTTGTATGGGACAGCCAAAACATTCAGTACTTC

abundance: .
j_gene: TRBJ2-7
d_gene: TRBD2
v_gene: TRBV25-1
CDR3aa: CASSVTGTSGITYEQYF
CDR3nt: TGTGCCAGCAGTGTAACCGGGACTAGCGGGATAACCTACGAGCAGTACTTC

abundance: few
j_gene: TRBJ2-3
d_gene: TRBD2
v_gene: TRBV7-2
CDR3aa: CASSLGTSGSWADTQYF
CDR3nt: TGTGCCAGCAGCTTAGGGACTAGCGGGAGTTGGGCAGATACGCAGTATTTT

abundance: .
j_gene: TRBJ2-5
d_gene: TRBD1
v_gene: TRBV2
CDR3aa: CASTTHRDREVFQETQYF
CDR3nt: TGTGCCAGCACCACGCACCGGGACAGGGAAGTTTTCCAAGAGACCCAGTACTTC

abundance: few
j_gene: TRBJ1-2
d_gene: TRBD1
v_gene: TRBV29-1
CDR3aa: CSVGTGTGYGYTF
CDR3nt: TGCAGCGTCGGAACCGGGACAGGCTATGGCTACACCTTC

abundance: few
j_gene: TRBJ1-2
d_gene: TRBD1
v_gene: TRBV3-1
CDR3aa: CASSQGDRVGYTF
CDR3nt: TGTGCCAGCAGCCAGGGGGACAGGGTTGGCTACACCTTC

abundance: few
j_gene: TRBJ2-3
d_gene: TRBD1
v_gene: TRBV24-1
CDR3aa: CATSDPGTGGGLGTQYF
CDR3nt: TGTGCCACCAGTGACCCTGGGACAGGGGGTGGTTTGGGCACGCAGTATTTT

abundance: .
j_gene: TRBJ2-1
d_gene: TRBD2
v_gene: TRBV24-1
CDR3aa: CATSDLGLAGNSYNEQFF
CDR3nt: TGTGCCACCAGTGATTTGGGACTAGCGGGAAACTCCTACAATGAGCAGTTCTTC

abundance: .
j_gene: TRBJ2-3
d_gene: .
v_gene: TRBV29-1
CDR3aa: CSSWGDRTDTQYF
CDR3nt: TGCAGCTCCTGGGGCGATCGCACAGATACGCAGTATTTT

abundance: .
j_gene: TRBJ2-5
d_gene: .
v_gene: TRBV3-1
CDR3aa: CASSQGVHSSIQETQYF
CDR3nt: TGTGCCAGCAGCCAAGGAGTTCATTCGTCCATCCAAGAGACCCAGTACTTC

abundance: few
j_gene: TRBJ1-1
d_gene: TRBD1
v_gene: TRBV7-9
CDR3aa: CASSLESTGGVGAFF
CDR3nt: TGTGCCAGCAGCTTAGAATCCACAGGGGGCGTTGGAGCTTTCTTT

abundance: .
j_gene: TRBJ1-2
d_gene: TRBD1
v_gene: TRBV6-1
CDR3aa: CASSDQGATHYGYTF
CDR3nt: TGTGCCAGCAGTGACCAGGGGGCGACCCACTATGGCTACACCTTC

abundance: .
j_gene: TRBJ2-7
d_gene: TRBD2
v_gene: TRBV7-2
CDR3aa: CASKLGRARDEQYF
CDR3nt: TGTGCCAGCAAACTCGGGAGGGCCAGGGACGAGCAGTACTTC

abundance: .
j_gene: TRBJ2-5
d_gene: TRBD2
v_gene: TRBV7-6
CDR3aa: CASSWTGTSGSETQYF
CDR3nt: TGTGCCAGCAGCTGGACCGGGACTAGCGGGAGTGAGACCCAGTACTTC

abundance: few
j_gene: TRBJ2-5
d_gene: .
v_gene: TRBV24-1
CDR3aa: CATGTPGGETQYF
CDR3nt: TGTGCCACCGGGACACCGGGTGGGGAGACCCAGTACTTC

abundance: few
j_gene: TRBJ1-4
d_gene: .
v_gene: TRBV7-8
CDR3aa: CASSPRQRPEKLFF
CDR3nt: TGTGCCAGCAGCCCTCGACAGAGACCAGAAAAACTGTTTTTT

abundance: .
j_gene: TRBJ2-3
d_gene: .
v_gene: TRBV24-1
CDR3aa: CATSAGASTDTQYF
CDR3nt: TGTGCCACCAGTGCAGGGGCTAGCACAGATACGCAGTATTTT

abundance: .
j_gene: TRBJ2-5
d_gene: .
v_gene: TRBV4-1
CDR3aa: CASSQDHPPAEQETQYF
CDR3nt: TGCGCCAGCAGCCAAGATCACCCCCCAGCGGAACAAGAGACCCAGTACTTC

abundance: few
j_gene: TRBJ2-7
d_gene: .
v_gene: TRBV20-1
CDR3aa: CSASGGGISYEQYF
CDR3nt: TGCAGTGCTAGTGGCGGCGGGATCTCCTACGAGCAGTACTTC

abundance: .
j_gene: TRBJ2-7
d_gene: .
v_gene: TRBV10-3
CDR3aa: CAISNEGRPPYEQYF
CDR3nt: TGTGCCATCAGTAACGAGGGACGGCCCCCCTACGAGCAGTACTTC

abundance: .
j_gene: TRBJ2-1
d_gene: .
v_gene: TRBV9
CDR3aa: CASSSMGLFYNEQFF
CDR3nt: TGTGCCAGCAGCAGTATGGGACTTTTCTACAATGAGCAGTTCTTC

abundance: .
j_gene: TRBJ1-5
d_gene: TRBD1
v_gene: TRBV12-3/TRBV12-4
CDR3aa: CASSYYPGTGNQPQHF
CDR3nt: TGTGCCAGCAGTTACTACCCCGGGACAGGGAATCAGCCCCAGCATTTT

abundance: few
j_gene: TRBJ2-6
d_gene: .
v_gene: TRBV7-6
CDR3aa: CASSQVPSGKGANVLTF
CDR3nt: TGTGCCAGCAGCCAAGTCCCCTCCGGGAAAGGGGCCAACGTCCTGACTTTC